The text below deals with one T cell receptor beta chain. In the authors' methods: Cell counts per sample came from amplifying reference gene primers. Clones were sequenced by immunoSEQ multiplex PCR, and TCRdb holds only the in-frame ones, with some missing. The DNA was the basis for D and trimming; V, J and clone size are from that table. The sample has 350,000 or so clones; 80% to 90% are singletons. Germline V gene sequence: CDR1 SNHLY, CDR2 FYNNEI. This CDR3 has 14 amino acids. V was clipped by 6 bases and J by 3 bases; unmatched bases: 4. Patients in Seattle were enrolled during active infection, then followed longitudinally. This sample stems from a study of blood T cell repertoires in COVID-19. Study information: Spain, Italy and the United States supplied samples that represented acute and convalescent COVID-19. The cDNA or gDNA used as material had been derived from T cells, B-cell-depleted T cells, or PBMCs.

This TCR was recovered from a woman under 40 with COVID-19, enrolled during active disease. The sequenced material came from peripheral blood. V is TRBV2 and J is TRBJ2-2, with 7 bases fitting TRBD2. The CDR3 spells CASRGLKYTGELFF. CDR3 sequence (DNA): TGTGCCAGCAGGGGACTAAAATACACCGGGGAGCTGTTTTTT.